This T cell receptor beta chain is from a study of cytomegalovirus exposure and HLA in healthy donors. Germline values: CDR1 WSHSY, CDR2 SAAADI. The CDR3 is 12 residues long. The study drew the donors from its approximately 120-subject validation cohort, separate from the roughly 700-subject first cohort. General study points: Both high specificity and high sensitivity reportedly marked the classifier's diagnosis of cytomegalovirus status. The listing of 150 to 200 TCR beta chains classed them as cytomegalovirus-associated. A few of the chains that were CMV-associated were confirmed in vitro to be specific for CMV antigens.

Points on this clone: Its antigen is still unknown. Germline and junction disagree at one end, which may indicate a read error.

TCRdb's table, derived via immunoSEQ multiplex PCR, lists solely in-frame clones and lacks some. The sample gives 120,000 or so clones, about 83% of which show up once; about 2.2% is in the top ten. Material: PBMCs. The chain carries TRBV10-2 and TRBJ2-5; D is perhaps TRBD2 (5 bases). The clonotype comes from a woman aged 25 to 39 in good health and CMV-seronegative. In DNA form, the CDR3 reads TGCGCCAGCTGTGAACGGGGAGAGACCCAGTACTTC. Amino acids: CASCERGETQYF.